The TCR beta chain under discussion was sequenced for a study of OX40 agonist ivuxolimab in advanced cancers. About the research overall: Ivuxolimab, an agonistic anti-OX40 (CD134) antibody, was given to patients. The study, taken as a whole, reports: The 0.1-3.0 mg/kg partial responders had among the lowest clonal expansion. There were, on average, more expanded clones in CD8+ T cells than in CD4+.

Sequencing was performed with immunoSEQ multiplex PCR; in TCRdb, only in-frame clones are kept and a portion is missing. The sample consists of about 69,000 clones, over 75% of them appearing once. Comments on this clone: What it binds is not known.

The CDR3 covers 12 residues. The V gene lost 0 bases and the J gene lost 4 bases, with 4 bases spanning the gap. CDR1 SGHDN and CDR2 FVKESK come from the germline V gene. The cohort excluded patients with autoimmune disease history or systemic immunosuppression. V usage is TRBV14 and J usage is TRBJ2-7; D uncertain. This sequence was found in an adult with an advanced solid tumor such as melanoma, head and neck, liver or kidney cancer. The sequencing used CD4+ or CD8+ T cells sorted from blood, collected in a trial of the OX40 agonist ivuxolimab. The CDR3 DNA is TGTGCCAGCAGCCAAGACGGGTACGAGCAGTACTTC. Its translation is CASSQDGYEQYF.